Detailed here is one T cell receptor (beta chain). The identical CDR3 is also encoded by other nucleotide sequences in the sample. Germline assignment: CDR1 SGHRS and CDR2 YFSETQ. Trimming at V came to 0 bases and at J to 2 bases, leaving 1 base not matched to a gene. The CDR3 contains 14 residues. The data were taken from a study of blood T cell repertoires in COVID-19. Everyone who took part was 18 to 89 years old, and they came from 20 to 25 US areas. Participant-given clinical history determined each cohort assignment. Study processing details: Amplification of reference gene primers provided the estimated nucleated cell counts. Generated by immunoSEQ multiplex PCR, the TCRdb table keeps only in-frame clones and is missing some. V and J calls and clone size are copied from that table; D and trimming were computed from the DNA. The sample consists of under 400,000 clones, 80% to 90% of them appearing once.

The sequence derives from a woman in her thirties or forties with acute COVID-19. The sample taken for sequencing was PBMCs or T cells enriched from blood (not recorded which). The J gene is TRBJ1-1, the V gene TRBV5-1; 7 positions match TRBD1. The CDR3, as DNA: TGCGCCAGCAGCTTGGAAGGGGGCAACACTGAAGCTTTCTTT. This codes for CASSLEGGNTEAFF. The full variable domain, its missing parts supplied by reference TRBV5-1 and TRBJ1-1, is KAGVTQTPRYLIKTRGQQVTLSCSPISGHRSVSWYQQTPGQGLQFLFEYFSETQRNKGNFPGRFSGRQFSNSRSEMNVSTLELGDSALYLCASSLEGGNTEAFFGQGTRLTVV.